This TCR beta chain was documented in a study of T cells in Graves' hyperthyroidism and ophthalmopathy. Amplified TCR beta CDR3 regions derived from RNA transcripts. Carried out on the TCR CDR3, a first-round RT-PCR used the HTBI primer set. TCRdb called the multiplex PCR reads again in MiXCR, with one record for every CDR3 protein. This table holds fewer than 200,000 distinct CDR3 sequences, about 18% found once. Germline V lookup: CDR1 DFQATT, CDR2 SNEGSKA (reference sequence). Trimming shortened V by 0 bases and J by 7 bases, and 27 bases separated the two germline ends. CDR3 length: 19 amino acids. In patients aged 18 to 65, hyperthyroidism was newly diagnosed, with duration under 2 months. The diagnostic basis comprised clinical symptoms, serum thyroxine and TRAb, thyroid ultrasound and orbital computed tomography. This clonotype has a count of ten or more. Antigen: not known. Overall study findings and caveats: Patients with ophthalmopathy were separated from those with stable hyperthyroidism by a 13 V-J model. Blood held most thyroid clonotypes expanded above 0.001 frequency.

Input material: blood. This chain links TRBV20-1 with TRBJ1-4; no clear D. The source is a woman aged 45-65 years with Graves' hyperthyroidism. The CDR3 nucleotides are TGCAGTGCTAGAGATGTGGCCCCGGGAGGTGGTTTTGGATCTGAAAAACTGTTTTTT. The encoded protein is CSARDVAPGGGFGSEKLFF.